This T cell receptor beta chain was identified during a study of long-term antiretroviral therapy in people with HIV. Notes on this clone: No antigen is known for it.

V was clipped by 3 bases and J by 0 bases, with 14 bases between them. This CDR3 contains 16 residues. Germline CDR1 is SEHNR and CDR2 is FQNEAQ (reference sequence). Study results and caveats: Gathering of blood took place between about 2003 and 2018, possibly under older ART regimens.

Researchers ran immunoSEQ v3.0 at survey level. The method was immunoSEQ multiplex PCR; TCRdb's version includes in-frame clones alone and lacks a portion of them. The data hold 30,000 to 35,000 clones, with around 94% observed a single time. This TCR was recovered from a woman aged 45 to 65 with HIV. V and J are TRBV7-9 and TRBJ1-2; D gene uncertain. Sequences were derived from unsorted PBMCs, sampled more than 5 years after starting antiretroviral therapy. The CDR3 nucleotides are TGTGCCAGCAGCTTTGGGGTCGGCGGAGCTAACTATGGCTACACCTTC. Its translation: CASSFGVGGANYGYTF.